This is a list of T cell receptor beta chains from one sample in a study of OX40 agonist ivuxolimab in advanced cancers. The data were produced by immunoSEQ multiplex PCR, yet TCRdb's version contains in-frame clones alone and is incomplete. The table has over 35,000 clones, roughly 89% seen once; the top ten hold about a third. Material: CD4+ or CD8+ T cells sorted from blood, obtained in a trial of the OX40 agonist ivuxolimab. The source is an adult with an advanced solid tumor such as melanoma, head and neck, liver or kidney cancer. Each CDR3 is given with its conserved first and last residue. D genes are given only for firm matches. The size entry is marked missing in some rows and otherwise reads once, few, many or a size class.

TRBV11-1	.	.	TRBJ2-7	14	TGTGCCAGCAGCCCCCCACAGGGTCGGCACGAGCAGTACTTC	CASSPPQGRHEQYF
TRBV2	.	TRBD2	TRBJ2-7	14	TGTGCCAGCAGAGCCGGGACTAGTCCCAACGAGCAGTACTTC	CASRAGTSPNEQYF
TRBV30	.	TRBD2	TRBJ2-7	14	TGTGCCTACCACCCCGCGAGCGGGAGTTACGAGCAGTACTTC	CAYHPASGSYEQYF
TRBV30	.	TRBD2	TRBJ2-7	14	TGTGCCTGGAACCGCGGGGCGCCGGGGGGCGAGCAGTACTTC	CAWNRGAPGGEQYF
TRBV6-5	.	TRBD1	TRBJ1-3	14	TGTGCCAGCAGACCTGACAGGGGGCGAAACACCATATATTTT	CASRPDRGRNTIYF
TRBV27	.	.	TRBJ2-7	13	TGTGCCAGCAGTTTACGTTTTCCCTACGAGCAGTACTTC	CASSLRFPYEQYF
TRBV2	.	.	TRBJ1-5	15	TGTGCCAGCAGTGATGGGGGATATAGCAATCAGCCCCAGCATTTT	CASSDGGYSNQPQHF
TRBV5-1	.	TRBD1	TRBJ1-1	14	TGCGCCAGCAGCTTACAGGGGGCGAACACTGAAGCTTTCTTT	CASSLQGANTEAFF
TRBV2	.	.	TRBJ2-3	14	TGTGCCAGCAAGGAGGGCCATTCCGCAGATACGCAGTATTTT	CASKEGHSADTQYF
TRBV15	.	TRBD1	TRBJ2-4	14	TGTGCCACCCTGACAGGGGGCGCTGGGAACATTCAGTACTTC	CATLTGGAGNIQYF
TRBV6-5	few	TRBD1	TRBJ2-1	14	TGTGCCAGCCTAAAGACAGGGGGCTACAATGAGCAGTTCTTC	CASLKTGGYNEQFF
TRBV5-1	.	TRBD1	TRBJ2-1	13	TGCGCCAGCAGCTACGGGGACAGCAATGAGCAGTTCTTC	CASSYGDSNEQFF
TRBV6-5	.	.	TRBJ2-5	16	TGTGCCAGCAGTTTCTCCCCATCGACGCTAGGAGAGACCCAGTACTTC	CASSFSPSTLGETQYF
TRBV28	.	.	TRBJ2-6	18	TGTGCCAGCAGTAAGGCTAGTCCTACACAAAGTCGGGCCAACGTCCTGACTTTC	CASSKASPTQSRANVLTF
TRBV6-1	.	TRBD2	TRBJ2-3	16	TGTGCCAGCAGTGAATCAGCGGGAGTTCTACAAGGCACGCAGTATTTT	CASSESAGVLQGTQYF
TRBV19	.	.	TRBJ1-2	13	TGTGCCAGTAGTCCCCGGACAGAGTATGGCTACACCTTC	CASSPRTEYGYTF
TRBV6-5	.	.	TRBJ2-3	15	TGTGCCAGCAGTTATAGGGGCGGCCGCACAGATACGCAGTATTTT	CASSYRGGRTDTQYF
TRBV10-3	.	TRBD1	TRBJ2-1	15	TGTGCCATCAGTGTCCCCGGGACAGGGAAAGATGAGCAGTTCTTC	CAISVPGTGKDEQFF
TRBV30	once	TRBD1	TRBJ1-1	14	TGTGCCTGGGCTTCGAGGGGGCTAGACACTGAAGCTTTCTTT	CAWASRGLDTEAFF
TRBV15	.	.	TRBJ1-5	13	TGTGCCACCAGCAGACAGGGTGATCAGCCCCAGCATTTT	CATSRQGDQPQHF
TRBV11-1	.	.	TRBJ1-6	15	TGTGCCAGCCAGCTGGGGGGGAGGGTGGATTCACCCCTCCACTTT	CASQLGGRVDSPLHF
TRBV18	.	TRBD1	TRBJ1-5	17	TGTGCCAGCTCACCGACAGGGGGGGCTCTTCCCAATCAGCCCCAGCATTTT	CASSPTGGALPNQPQHF
TRBV19	.	.	TRBJ2-3	15	TGTGCCAGTAGTACCGAGTTAGGGGGAACAGATACGCAGTATTTT	CASSTELGGTDTQYF
TRBV28	.	.	TRBJ2-2	14	TGTGCCAGCAGAGCGGGACAGCGGACCGGGGAGCTGTTTTTT	CASRAGQRTGELFF
TRBV2	.	TRBD2	TRBJ2-5	14	TGTGCCAGCAAGGCAGGGACTAGCACAGAGACCCAGTACTTC	CASKAGTSTETQYF
TRBV19	.	.	TRBJ2-7	14	TGTGCCAGTAGTACCGGGGGCAAGCCCTACGAGCAGTACTTC	CASSTGGKPYEQYF
TRBV10-3	.	.	TRBJ2-5	17	TGTGCCATCAGTGAACCGGTGGGCGCGGGGGCATCAAAGACCCAGTACTTC	CAISEPVGAGASKTQYF
TRBV10-1	few	.	TRBJ2-5	14	TGCGCCAGCATCCAACGGGGGACACAAGAGACCCAGTACTTC	CASIQRGTQETQYF
TRBV12-2	.	.	TRBJ2-1	18	TGTGCAAGTCGCTTAAATCGCACTAGCGGGAGGACCTACAATGAGCAGTTCTTC	CASRLNRTSGRTYNEQFF
TRBV2	once	.	TRBJ2-1	14	TGTGCCAGCAGTGCGGCGACCCACAACGATGAGCAGTTCTTC	CASSAATHNDEQFF
TRBV2	.	.	TRBJ2-7	16	TGTGCCAGCAGCAAACCTTTGCTAGGGGGCTCCTACGAGCAGTACTTC	CASSKPLLGGSYEQYF
TRBV7-3	.	TRBD1	TRBJ1-3	15	TGTGCCAGCAGCTCCACGGACAGGGAAAGAAACACCATATATTTT	CASSSTDRERNTIYF
TRBV9	.	TRBD1	TRBJ2-5	14	TGTGCCAGCAGCTTGCAGGGGGCAATTACGACCCAGTACTTC	CASSLQGAITTQYF
TRBV2	.	.	TRBJ2-5	13	TGTGCCAGCAATGGAGCGGTCCAAGAGACCCAGTACTTC	CASNGAVQETQYF
TRBV7-8	few	TRBD2	TRBJ2-7	14	TGTGCCAGCAGCTTAATGGGACTAGCCTACGAGCAGTACTTC	CASSLMGLAYEQYF
TRBV19	.	.	TRBJ1-3	13	TGTGCCAGTAGTCGGATATGGGGGAACACCATATATTTT	CASSRIWGNTIYF
TRBV28	.	TRBD2	TRBJ2-3	14	TGTGCCAGCAGTTTAGCGGGAGGGGTAGATACGCAGTATTTT	CASSLAGGVDTQYF
TRBV19	.	TRBD1	TRBJ1-1	15	TGTGCCAGCGACCGTCGAGGACAGGGTAACGCTGAAGCTTTCTTT	CASDRRGQGNAEAFF
TRBV6-1	.	.	TRBJ1-2	15	TGTGCCAGCAGTGAAAAAGCAGACGGAGGCTATGGCTACACCTTC	CASSEKADGGYGYTF
TRBV15	.	.	TRBJ1-2	14	TGTGCCACCAGCAGAGCCCGTGGAGGGAGTGGCTACACCTTC	CATSRARGGSGYTF
TRBV30	.	.	TRBJ1-6	15	TGTGCCTGGAGTGTTACAGGATTTTATAATTCACCCCTCCACTTT	CAWSVTGFYNSPLHF
TRBV11-2	.	.	TRBJ1-2	14	TGTGCCAGCAGGAGCACAGGGTATGGCTATGGCTACACCTTC	CASRSTGYGYGYTF
TRBV11-2	.	.	TRBJ1-6	13	TGTGCCAGCAGCTTCCCCGGGAATTCACCCCTCCACTTT	CASSFPGNSPLHF
TRBV12-5	few	.	TRBJ2-7	11	TGTGCTAGTGGAGGGACTTTTGCGCAGTACTTC	CASGGTFAQYF
TRBV5-1	.	TRBD1	TRBJ1-5	15	TGCGCCAGCAGCGAGGGGGCAGGGGGCAGAGAGCCCCAGCATTTT	CASSEGAGGREPQHF
TRBV5-4	.	.	TRBJ2-7	14	TGTGCCAGCAGCTTGAACCCCTTAGTGTACGAGCAGTACTTC	CASSLNPLVYEQYF
TRBV27	once	.	TRBJ2-7	14	TGTGCCAGCTCCCCGGGGGAAGCGGTCTACGAGCAGTACTTC	CASSPGEAVYEQYF
TRBV7-9	.	.	TRBJ2-2	14	TGTGCCAGCAGGGCTAGCGTGAACACCGGGGAGCTGTTTTTT	CASRASVNTGELFF
TRBV4-1	.	.	TRBJ2-7	13	TGCGCCAGCAGCGAGACCCGCTCCTACGAGCAGTACTTC	CASSETRSYEQYF
TRBV19	.	.	TRBJ2-6	15	TGTGCCAGTAAGGAACAGAACTCTGGGGCCAACGTCCTGACTTTC	CASKEQNSGANVLTF
TRBV6-1	.	.	TRBJ1-1	13	TGTGCCAGCAGTGTGGGGGCGAACACTGAAGCTTTCTTT	CASSVGANTEAFF
TRBV10-2	.	.	TRBJ1-4	14	TGCGCCAGCAGTGAAGCGCAGGGAAATGAAAAACTGTTTTTT	CASSEAQGNEKLFF
TRBV9	.	TRBD2	TRBJ2-2	18	TGTGCCAGCAGCTCCAGGACTAGCGGGAGGGAGAACACCGGGGAGCTGTTTTTT	CASSSRTSGRENTGELFF